The 5 T cell receptor beta chains below all came from one sample that was sequenced in a study of breast tumors, draining lymph nodes, adjacent tissues (dated by TCRdb to the mid-2010s). Library prep was done by multiplex PCR. The run used an Illumina HiSeq 2000. The public reads were quality trimmed at Q25 with fastp and then assembled into clones with MiXCR by TCRdb, keeping productive beta chains. When rows share a CDR3 protein, they turn into one entry using the most common DNA and genes. The sample table shows 20,000 or so distinct CDR3 sequences, and about 61% are seen once. Under 25% of the sample is in the top ten clones. Sequencing used tumor-adjacent breast tissue. These receptors came from a female donor with breast cancer. Some clones in this sample may be carry-over from other donors' samples.

The gene calls are TRBV12-3 or TRBV12-4 and TRBJ1-5, with 7 bases aligning to TRBD1. Trimming took 0 bases from V and 8 from J; bases not matched to a gene: 4. The CDR3 runs to 14 residues. The CDR3 reads CASSLAGGVEPQHF. Here the CDR3 DNA reads TGTGCCAGCAGTTTAGCAGGGGGCGTTGAGCCCCAGCATTTT.

The chain links TRBV5-6 to TRBJ2-7; unclear D gene. V was pared by 2 bases and J by 3 bases, with 9 bases between. Germline CDR1 and CDR2: SGHDT and YYEEEE. This CDR3 region has 13 residues. CDR3 DNA: TGTGCCAGCAGCTTTATCGAGAGCTACGAGCAGTACTTC. Translated: CASSFIESYEQYF.

For the CDR3, the DNA is TGTGCCAGCAAAGTAGGCAGGAGCACAGATACGCAGTATTTT. It is translated as CASKVGRSTDTQYF. The V gene is TRBV12-3 or TRBV12-4, the J gene TRBJ2-3; D is unclear. The CDR3 covers 14 residues. The germline V and J ends were trimmed by 7 bases and 0 bases, with 11 bases remaining between them.

V is TRBV5-6 and J is TRBJ1-2; TRBD1 might be the D (6 bases). The CDR3 loop spans 16 amino acids. Germline lookup yields CDR1 SGHDT and CDR2 YYEEEE. V lost 2 bases and J lost 4, with 18 bases in between. The CDR3 DNA follows: TGTGCCAGCAGCTTTTATTTGGGGGGCGCCGGCTATGGCTACACCTTC. Translation gives CASSFYLGGAGYGYTF.

V is TRBV7-8 and J is TRBJ1-3, with D possibly matching TRBD1 (5 bases). Trimming removed 7 bases at V and 8 bases at J, with 27 bases between. There are 17 residues in the CDR3. Germline assignment: CDR1 SGHVS and CDR2 FQNEAQ. Here the CDR3 reads CASTPGRAFNYGYTIYF. CDR3 sequence (DNA): TGTGCCAGCACCCCAGGGCGGGCCTTTAACTATGGCTACACCATATATTTT.